This T cell receptor (beta chain) was identified during a study of cytomegalovirus exposure and HLA in healthy donors. Whole-study context: The 100 to 150 validation repertoires and the approximately 630 first-cohort repertoires shared a platform, a later analysis reported.

The donors belonged to the approximately 110-subject validation cohort, separate from the roughly 720-subject first cohort. The germline V and J ends were trimmed by 4 bases and 9 bases, with 17 bases remaining between them. The germline CDR1 and CDR2 sequences are SGHTS and YDEGEE. CDR3 length equals 14 residues. Of note for this clone: Its antigen is still unknown.

This table comes from immunoSEQ multiplex PCR, and its TCRdb copy is limited to in-frame clones, with some not included. The sample contains about 160,000 clones, 88% of which appear only once. Study results and limitations: Subsequent analysis showed first-cohort TCR clusters tending to co-occur in 120 or so validation repertoires. TCR beta chains numbering some 150 were designated cytomegalovirus-associated.

The sequencing input was PBMCs. The receptor was derived from a young man in good health and CMV-seronegative. The rearrangement joins TRBV5-8 to TRBJ1-5; D is ambiguous. This CDR3 is CASSERTVAGPQHF. DNA of the CDR3: TGTGCCAGCAGCGAAAGGACGGTGGCGGGGCCCCAGCATTTT.